This T cell receptor (beta chain) was sequenced during a study of regulatory T cells in long-lasting Graves disease. The overall study: Recently diagnosed Graves' patients had received antithyroid drugs for under 3 months.

Time point reported: newly diagnosed GD, antithyroid drugs for less than 3 months. The TCR library used RNA extracted from PBMCs. This clonotype appeared many times. Assembly of TCR beta libraries relied on iRepertoire HTBI primers together with Arm-PCR of CDR3 regions. TCRdb reanalysed the multiplex PCR reads using MiXCR and keeps one entry per CDR3 protein. The profile shows 360,000 or so distinct CDR3 sequences, roughly 12% of them singletons. The same sample was also studied in work on T cells in Graves' hyperthyroidism and ophthalmopathy.

Sequenced here: peripheral blood mononuclear cells (PBMCs), sampled at new diagnosis, from a patient treated with antithyroid drugs. This clonotype originated in a woman between 18 and 30 years old with Graves disease.

The CDR3 sequence: CASSQPHGGIYEQYV. The CDR3 bases are TGTGCCAGCAGTCAACCCCACGGGGGAATCTACGAGCAGTACGTC. The V call is TRBV3-1, the J call TRBJ2-7; possible D gene TRBD2, 6 bases. CDR3 size: 15 residues. V was shortened by 6 bases and J by 3 bases, with 18 bases between the two germline ends. Germline assignment: CDR1 LGHDT and CDR2 YNNKEL (reference sequence).